The 32 T cell receptor beta chains below come from one sample, sequenced in a study of CD8 T cells in Susac syndrome. With random hexamers, reverse transcription was performed on about 0.5 to 1 ug of RNA. MiXCR, run by TCRdb on the immunoSEQ multiplex PCR reads, gives a single entry per CDR3 protein. The table includes about 140,000 distinct CDR3 sequences, roughly 95% detected once. The sample taken for sequencing was CD4+ T cells from PBMCs. These receptors all stem from a human donor in good health.

This chain joins TRBV12-3 or TRBV12-4 and TRBJ2-3; 10 bases agree with TRBD2. This CDR3 is built from 15 residues. J gave up 7 bases and V 3 bases, and 7 bases lay outside the gene matches. The CDR3 is CASSLPSGRSHTQYF. CDR3 nucleotide sequence: TGTGCCAGCAGTTTGCCTAGCGGGAGATCCCATACGCAGTATTTT.

The chain uses TRBV7-3 and TRBJ2-2; TRBD1 agrees at 7 bases. This CDR3 has 15 amino acids. The ends lost 5 bases at V and 5 bases at J; junction bases unmatched: 8. Per the germline V gene, CDR1 is SGHTA and CDR2 is FQGTGA. The DNA for the CDR3 is TGTGCCAGCAGCGCCGGGACAGCCTTTACCGGGGAGCTGTTTTTT. Its protein product is CASSAGTAFTGELFF.

This rearrangement joins TRBV24-1 to TRBJ2-1; D is uncertain. V dropped 2 bases and J dropped 4 bases, with 5 bases sitting between them. The germline CDR1 and CDR2 sequences are KGHDR and SFDVKD. The CDR3 totals 13 residues. Here the CDR3 reads CATSDSRYNEQFF. The CDR3 DNA is TGTGCCACCAGTGATTCCAGATACAATGAGCAGTTCTTC.

V usage is TRBV9 and J usage is TRBJ1-1; no definite D call. Germline-derived CDR1 and CDR2 are SGDLS and YYNGEE. The CDR3 covers 12 residues. V lost 0 bases to trimming and J lost 2 bases, with 2 bases between them. CDR3 sequence reads: CASSVANTEAFF. CDR3 DNA sequence: TGTGCCAGCAGCGTAGCCAACACTGAAGCTTTCTTT.

The chain has TRBV9 and TRBJ2-3; D not certain. Looked up from germline, CDR1 is SGDLS and CDR2 is YYNGEE. The CDR3 length is 15 residues. Trimming removed 0 bases from V and 1 base from J, with 9 bases in between. As DNA, the CDR3 is TGTGCCAGCAGCGTAGTTAACGGACGCACAGATACGCAGTATTTT. This encodes CASSVVNGRTDTQYF.

The table lists this clonotype with a count of one. The chain is built from TRBV3-1 and TRBJ1-1; 7 bases are a match to TRBD1. The CDR3 has 14 amino acids. V lost 5 bases to trimming and J lost 1 base; unmatched junction nucleotides: 4. Germline V gene lookup returns CDR1 LGHDT and CDR2 YNNKEL (reference sequence). The CDR3 region has the DNA TGTGCCAGCAGCGGGCGACAGGGGAACACTGAAGCTTTCTTT. This encodes CASSGRQGNTEAFF.

This chain joins TRBV19 and TRBJ2-7; TRBD1 matches 7 bases. Germline CDR1 LNHDA, CDR2 SQIVND (reference sequence). The CDR3 has 16 amino acids. V shed 4 bases, J shed 2 bases, and the junction held 11 bases outside the gene matches. This CDR3 is CASSSPSDRPPYEQYF. CDR3 nucleotides: TGTGCCAGTAGTAGCCCTTCGGACAGGCCACCCTACGAGCAGTACTTC.

The chain recombines TRBV18 with TRBJ2-7; the D is unclear. CDR1 and CDR2 (germline): KGHSH, LQKENI. The CDR3 has 13 residues. Trimming took off 4 bases at V and 0 bases at J, with 7 bases between the two ends. CDR3 DNA sequence: TGTGCCAGCTCACAACGGTTCTCCTACGAGCAGTACTTC. As protein: CASSQRFSYEQYF. The full variable domain, with the rest looked up from reference TRBV18 and TRBJ2-7, is NAGVMQNPRHLVRRRGQEARLRCSPMKGHSHVYWYRQLPEEGLKFMVYLQKENIIDESGMPKERFSAEFPKEGPSILRIQQVVRGDSAAYFCASSQRFSYEQYFGPGTRLTVT.

The V gene is TRBV20-1, the J gene TRBJ1-2; 7 positions agree with TRBD1. This CDR3 region has 14 residues. V lost 1 base and J lost 2; bases outside the gene matches: 4. Germline V gene lookup returns CDR1 DFQATT and CDR2 SNEGSKA (reference sequence). This CDR3 reads CSARGTGQNYGYTF. The CDR3 DNA is TGCAGTGCTAGAGGAACGGGACAGAACTATGGCTACACCTTC.

The rearrangement links TRBV4-1 to TRBJ2-1, with TRBD2 matching 10 bases. The V gene's germline CDR1 is MGHRA and CDR2 YSYEKL. Trimming cost V 1 base and J 8 bases; bases outside gene matches: 8. The CDR3 spans 16 residues. CDR3 coding DNA: TGCGCCAGCAGCCAAGTGAGCGGGAGGGCACGGGATGAGCAGTTCTTC. Translated: CASSQVSGRARDEQFF.

The chain is built from TRBV30 and TRBJ1-1; 7 nucleotides match TRBD1. The CDR3 runs to 14 residues. V gave up 0 bases and J gave up 6 bases; unmatched junction bases: 7. The germline CDR1 and CDR2 sequences are GTSNPN and SVGIG (reference sequence). For the CDR3, the DNA is TGTGCCTGGAGTGTACTAACAGGGGCAGCTGAAGCTTTCTTT. It translates to CAWSVLTGAAEAFF.

The gene calls are TRBV5-6 and TRBJ1-5, with D possibly TRBD1 on 6 matching bases. This CDR3 is 15 amino acids long. V shed 0 bases and J shed 6 bases, with 13 bases lying between them. Germline V gene data show CDR1 as SGHDT and CDR2 as YYEEEE. CDR3 sequence reads: CASSLVGAHGQPQHF. The CDR3 region has the DNA TGTGCCAGCAGCTTGGTGGGGGCGCATGGTCAGCCCCAGCATTTT.

This clonotype was picked up one time. The chain is built from TRBV20-1 and TRBJ2-7; no clear D gene. Trimming stripped 8 bases from V and 0 bases from J, with 20 bases between. The CDR3 extends over 15 amino acids. The V gene's germline CDR1 is DFQATT and CDR2 SNEGSKA (reference sequence). The CDR3 loop reads CSTNGRNFSSYEQYF. The CDR3 DNA follows: TGCAGTACCAATGGGCGGAACTTTAGCTCCTACGAGCAGTACTTC.

This sequence joins TRBV7-9 and TRBJ1-1; D remains unclear. Trimming removed 1 base at V and 0 bases at J, with 6 bases between. In germline, CDR1 is SEHNR, CDR2 FQNEAQ (reference sequence). The CDR3 is 14 amino acids. The CDR3 region has the DNA TGTGCCAGCAGCTTAGTTGAAATGAACACTGAAGCTTTCTTT. Amino acid sequence: CASSLVEMNTEAFF.

V is TRBV5-5 and J is TRBJ1-5, with D possibly TRBD1 on 6 matching bases. The CDR3 extends over 14 amino acids. Trimming removed 3 bases at V and 6 bases at J, with 13 bases between. Germline V gene sequence: CDR1 SGHKS, CDR2 YYEKEE (reference sequence). The CDR3 nucleotides are TGTGCCAGCAGCTATCTTGCAGGGGTTCAGCCCCAGCATTTT. Amino acids: CASSYLAGVQPQHF. The full variable domain, in which reference TRBV5-5 and TRBJ1-5 provide the parts outside the CDR3, is DAGVTQSPTHLIKTRGQQVTLRCSPISGHKSVSWYQQVLGQGPQFIFQYYEKEERGRGNFPDRFSARQFPNYSSELNVNALLLGDSALYLCASSYLAGVQPQHFGDGTRLSIL.

This chain uses TRBV3-1 with TRBJ1-1; TRBD1 is a possible D gene (5 bases). The germline V gene has CDR1 LGHDT and CDR2 YNNKEL (reference sequence). Trimming took off 3 bases at V and 10 bases at J, with 18 bases between the two ends. The CDR3 length is 14 residues. CDR3 residues: CASSHKPGLGGAFF. The CDR3 nucleotides are TGTGCCAGCAGCCATAAACCGGGACTTGGCGGAGCTTTCTTT.

The rearrangement links TRBV7-9 to TRBJ2-7, with no clear D. Trimming shortened V by 5 bases and J by 2 bases, and 10 bases separated the two germline ends. Germline loops: CDR1 SEHNR, CDR2 FQNEAQ (reference sequence). There are 13 residues in the CDR3. CDR3: CASSPYTAYEQYF. CDR3 DNA: TGTGCCAGCAGCCCTTACACCGCCTACGAGCAGTACTTC.

CDR3: CASSLTPSSGNTIYF. The DNA for the CDR3 is TGCGCCAGCAGCTTGACACCGAGCTCTGGAAACACCATATATTTT. V usage is TRBV5-1 and J usage is TRBJ1-3, with unresolved D. This CDR3 comprises 15 residues. The V and J ends lost 1 base and 0 bases respectively, with 8 bases between them. Germline loops: CDR1 SGHRS, CDR2 YFSETQ. Full variable domain (remainder filled in from reference TRBV5-1 and TRBJ1-3): KAGVTQTPRYLIKTRGQQVTLSCSPISGHRSVSWYQQTPGQGLQFLFEYFSETQRNKGNFPGRFSGRQFSNSRSEMNVSTLELGDSALYLCASSLTPSSGNTIYFGEGSWLTVV.

CDR3 coding DNA: TGTGCCAGCACCTCCGGGGGGAGGGCAGAGACCCAGTACTTC. This encodes CASTSGGRAETQYF. The chain uses TRBV28 and TRBJ2-5, with TRBD2 matching 7 bases. Looked up from germline, CDR1 is MDHEN and CDR2 is SYDVKM. Trimming took 7 bases from V and 4 from J; bases not matched to a gene: 9. The CDR3 is 14 amino acids.

The chain has TRBV20-1 and TRBJ2-2; 12 bases are a match to TRBD2. The CDR3 has 17 residues. V lost 1 base and J lost 3; bases outside the gene matches: 6. Germline V gene data show CDR1 as DFQATT and CDR2 as SNEGSKA (reference sequence). The CDR3 region has the DNA TGCAGTGCTAGAGCTAGCGGGAGGGCCGGGGACACCGGGGAGCTGTTTTTT. This codes for CSARASGRAGDTGELFF.

Only one count was recorded for this clonotype. The chain links TRBV12-5 to TRBJ2-1, with D possibly matching TRBD1 (6 bases). The germline V gene has CDR1 LGHNT and CDR2 FRNRAP. This CDR3 contains 15 residues. The V gene lost 6 bases and the J gene lost 4 bases, with 16 bases spanning the gap. CDR3 nucleotides: TGTGCTAGTGGGACCGGGACACGGGTATACAATGAGCAGTTCTTC. This codes for CASGTGTRVYNEQFF.

The genes are TRBV12-3 or TRBV12-4 and TRBJ1-1; TRBD1 is a possible D gene (5 bases). V lost 1 base to trimming and J lost 5 bases, with 5 bases between them. The CDR3 extends over 12 amino acids. The CDR3 sequence is CASSLGTTEAFF. The CDR3 DNA follows: TGTGCCAGCAGTTTAGGGACAACTGAAGCTTTCTTT.

The V and J genes are TRBV7-2 and TRBJ2-7; 7 bases fit TRBD2. The CDR3 loop spans 14 amino acids. V was clipped by 4 bases and J by 2 bases; unmatched bases: 5. Germline V gene lookup returns CDR1 SGHTA and CDR2 FQGNSA. CDR3: CASSSQRGPYEQYF. CDR3 coding DNA: TGTGCCAGCAGCTCCCAGCGGGGCCCCTACGAGCAGTACTTC.

The chain combines TRBV28 with TRBJ2-1; D is perhaps TRBD1 or TRBD2 (6 bases each). The CDR3 is 13 residues long. Germline V gives CDR1 MDHEN, CDR2 SYDVKM. V lost 1 base, J lost 8 bases, and 9 bases lay in between. CDR3 loop: CASSLLGGYEQFF. The CDR3 DNA is TGTGCCAGCAGTTTATTAGGGGGGTATGAGCAGTTCTTC. Supplemented by reference TRBV28 and TRBJ2-1, the full variable domain reads DVKVTQSSRYLVKRTGEKVFLECVQDMDHENMFWYRQDPGLGLRLIYFSYDVKMKEKGDIPEGYSVSREKKERFSLILESASTNQTSMYLCASSLLGGYEQFFGPGTRLTVL.

The rearrangement joins TRBV5-1 to TRBJ2-5; TRBD2 matches 7 bases. This CDR3 has 14 residues. Unmatched junction bases numbered 9, after V lost 7 bases and J lost 3 bases. Germline assignment: CDR1 SGHRS and CDR2 YFSETQ. CDR3 sequence (DNA): TGCGCCAGCGGCCCTAGCGGAGGAGAAGAGACCCAGTACTTC. Translating it yields CASGPSGGEETQYF.

The chain couples TRBV12-3 or TRBV12-4 to TRBJ2-3, with D hard to call. With 7 bases removed from V and 0 bases from J, the gap between germline ends came to 20 bases. CDR3 length: 17 residues. CDR3 sequence reads: CASIPLPFATSTDTQYF. The CDR3 DNA reads as TGTGCCAGCATCCCTCTCCCTTTCGCTACGAGCACAGATACGCAGTATTTT.

The gene calls are TRBV12-3 or TRBV12-4 and TRBJ2-7; tentatively, D is TRBD1 (6 bases). Trimming shortened V by 6 bases and J by 4 bases, and 13 bases separated the two germline ends. The length of the CDR3 is 13 residues. The CDR3 region has the DNA TGTGCCAGCAGCCCACACACAGGGTACGAGCAGTACTTC. As protein: CASSPHTGYEQYF.

The chain combines TRBV2 with TRBJ2-1; no reliable D call. This CDR3 has 15 residues. Germline-derived CDR1 and CDR2 are SNHLY and FYNNEI. Between the trimmed V and J ends, which lost 6 bases and 0 bases, there was a span of 12 bases. CDR3 sequence (DNA): TGTGCCAGCAGCCCCGACCAGAGCTCCTACAATGAGCAGTTCTTC. It yields the protein CASSPDQSSYNEQFF.

The CDR3 DNA sequence: TGCGCCAGCAGCCTACAGCGGGGGGTCACCGGGGAGCTGTTTTTT. As protein: CASSLQRGVTGELFF. This rearrangement joins TRBV5-1 to TRBJ2-2, with TRBD2 matching over 9 bases. J lost 4 bases, V lost 4 bases, and 5 bases had no gene match. This CDR3 spans 15 amino acids. Germline values: CDR1 SGHRS, CDR2 YFSETQ. Drawing the rest from reference TRBV5-1 and TRBJ2-2, the complete variable domain is KAGVTQTPRYLIKTRGQQVTLSCSPISGHRSVSWYQQTPGQGLQFLFEYFSETQRNKGNFPGRFSGRQFSNSRSEMNVSTLELGDSALYLCASSLQRGVTGELFFGEGSRLTVL.

This rearrangement joins TRBV20-1 to TRBJ2-7; 7 bases agree with TRBD1. The CDR3 runs to 14 residues. The V gene end was trimmed by 5 bases and the J gene end by 0 bases; junction bases not matched to a gene: 7. Germline V gene data show CDR1 as DFQATT and CDR2 as SNEGSKA (reference sequence). The CDR3, as DNA: TGCAGTGCTGATGGGACAGTGGACTCCTACGAGCAGTACTTC. Encoded protein: CSADGTVDSYEQYF.

V is TRBV29-1 and J is TRBJ2-7; 10 bases are shared with TRBD2. CDR3 length equals 16 residues. V lost 5 bases and J lost 4; bases outside the gene matches: 14. Germline V lookup: CDR1 SQVTM, CDR2 ANQGSEA. This CDR3 reads CSVRQGPGLAPYEQYF. The CDR3 DNA follows: TGCAGCGTTCGACAGGGACCGGGACTAGCGCCTTACGAGCAGTACTTC.

V and J are TRBV5-4 and TRBJ2-7; no definite D call. V was pared by 3 bases and J by 1 base, with 11 bases between. Looked up from germline, CDR1 is SGHNT and CDR2 is YYREEE (reference sequence). This CDR3 comprises 14 residues. The CDR3 region is CASSSHGESYEQYF. The CDR3 nucleotides read TGTGCCAGCAGCTCACACGGAGAATCCTACGAGCAGTACTTC.